This passage covers 24 T cell receptor beta chains from one sample sequenced in a study of blood T cell repertoires in COVID-19. Sequencing used immunoSEQ multiplex PCR; TCRdb keeps in-frame clones, though not all of them. The sample records 65,000 to 90,000 clones, around 83% being singletons. The sample consisted of peripheral blood. The receptors here all came from a woman older than 75 in a cohort sampled during active or convalescent COVID-19.

The chain has TRBV5-1 and TRBJ1-4, with D possibly matching TRBD1 (5 bases). Between the trimmed V and J ends, which lost 0 bases and 6 bases, there was a span of 12 bases. CDR1 is SGHRS and CDR2 is YFSETQ in the germline V gene. This CDR3 spans 15 amino acids. CDR3: CASSLGGGGHEKLFF. CDR3 bases: TGCGCCAGCAGCTTGGGCGGCGGGGGTCATGAAAAACTGTTTTTT.

V gene TRBV9 combines with J gene TRBJ2-5; 14 bases match TRBD2. Unmatched junction bases numbered 10, after V lost 10 bases and J lost 5 bases. The CDR3 runs 15 residues. The germline V gene has CDR1 SGDLS and CDR2 YYNGEE. CDR3 coding DNA: TGTGCCGGAAGGAGACTAGCGGGAGGGCAGGAGACCCAGTACTTC. Translation: CAGRRLAGGQETQYF.

The table lists this clone with a few counts. This chain links TRBV5-1 with TRBJ2-4, with D perhaps TRBD1 (5 bases). Germline V gives CDR1 SGHRS, CDR2 YFSETQ. This CDR3 has 14 amino acids. V lost 3 bases to trimming and J lost 5 bases, with 12 bases between them. The CDR3 region is CASSSDTNQNIQYF. CDR3 in DNA: TGCGCCAGCAGCTCGGACACGAACCAAAACATTCAGTACTTC.

The rearrangement joins TRBV12-3 or TRBV12-4 to TRBJ2-7; 8 bases fit TRBD2. The V and J ends lost 2 bases and 4 bases, in that order; junction bases with no gene match: 1. The CDR3 is made up of 13 amino acids. The CDR3 here is CASSLSGGYEQYF. The CDR3 coding sequence is TGTGCCAGCAGTTTATCGGGGGGGTACGAGCAGTACTTC.

V gene TRBV3-1 (or the pseudogene TRBV3-2) combines with J gene TRBJ2-1; 8 bases line up with TRBD2. Germline trimming cut 2 bases from V and 9 bases from J; bases unmatched to any gene: 9. In germline, CDR1 is LGHDT, CDR2 YNNKEL (reference sequence). The CDR3 consists of 15 residues. This CDR3 is CASSQNAGGSGEQFF. Written as DNA, the CDR3 is TGTGCCAGCAGCCAAAATGCGGGGGGCTCGGGTGAGCAGTTCTTC.

The table lists this clone with a few counts. The chain couples TRBV27 to TRBJ1-2; 9 bases agree with TRBD1. Trimming took 0 bases from V and 7 from J; bases not matched to a gene: 9. The germline V gene encodes CDR1 MNHEY and CDR2 SMNVEV (reference sequence). The CDR3 contains 16 residues. CDR3 nucleotide sequence: TGTGCCAGCAGTTTATCGGTGACAGGGGGAGGCTCTGGCTACACCTTC. It is translated as CASSLSVTGGGSGYTF.

The chain is built from TRBV5-1 and TRBJ2-6; maybe TRBD1 (5 bases). The germline V and J ends were trimmed by 2 bases and 0 bases, with 6 bases remaining between them. CDR1 and CDR2 from the germline V gene are SGHRS and YFSETQ. This CDR3 has 15 residues. The CDR3 DNA reads TGCGCCAGCAGCTTACAGGTCTCTGGGGCCAACGTCCTGACTTTC. Translating gives CASSLQVSGANVLTF.

This chain connects TRBV5-1 to TRBJ1-1; 9 nucleotides match TRBD1. Trimming at V came to 0 bases and at J to 13 bases, leaving 4 bases not matched to a gene. The CDR3 covers 12 residues. Germline CDR1 and CDR2: SGHRS and YFSETQ. The CDR3 DNA sequence: TGCGCCAGCAGCTTGGAACAGGGGGCAGGTTTCTTT. As protein: CASSLEQGAGFF.

J is TRBJ1-3 and V is TRBV10-1; 9 nucleotides match TRBD1. The ends lost 4 bases at V and 3 bases at J; junction bases unmatched: 7. Germline CDR1 and CDR2: WNHNN and SYGVQD (reference sequence). This CDR3 spans 16 amino acids. CDR3 DNA sequence: TGCGCCAGCAGTGTTTGGGACAGGGCTTTTGGAAACACCATATATTTT. Protein product: CASSVWDRAFGNTIYF.

The chain joins TRBV2 to TRBJ1-1; no clear D. The ends were cut back, 6 bases at V and 0 bases at J, with 11 bases in the middle. CDR3 length equals 14 residues. The germline gives CDR1 SNHLY, CDR2 FYNNEI. The CDR3 DNA sequence: TGTGCCAGCAGCCTCATGCCGGTGAACACTGAAGCTTTCTTT. Translating it yields CASSLMPVNTEAFF. Looking up the rest from reference TRBV2 and TRBJ1-1 gives the full variable domain: EPEVTQTPSHQVTQMGQEVILRCVPISNHLYFYWYRQILGQKVEFLVSFYNNEISEKSEIFDDQFSVERPDGSNFTLKIRSTKLEDSAMYFCASSLMPVNTEAFFGQGTRLTVV.

The CDR3 sequence is CASSSTQGAPREKLFF. CDR3 nucleotide sequence: TGTGCCAGCAGTTCCACACAGGGGGCCCCTCGTGAAAAACTGTTTTTT. V is TRBV6-6 and J is TRBJ1-4, with 9 bases fitting TRBD1. Germline assignment: CDR1 MNHNY and CDR2 SVGAGI (reference sequence). This CDR3 comprises 16 residues. Trimming cost V 4 bases and J 7 bases; bases outside gene matches: 10.

V is TRBV7-2 and J is TRBJ2-7; possibly TRBD1 for D (5 bases). Per the germline V gene, CDR1 is SGHTA and CDR2 is FQGNSA. This CDR3 spans 14 amino acids. Trimming left V 3 bases short and J 0 bases short, with 9 bases between. CDR3: CASSFWTSSYEQYF. The DNA of the CDR3 is TGTGCCAGCAGCTTCTGGACATCCTCCTACGAGCAGTACTTC.

The chain recombines TRBV6-1 with TRBJ2-3; maybe TRBD2 (6 bases). This CDR3 comprises 15 residues. Germline assignment: CDR1 MNHNS and CDR2 SASEGT. Trimming cost V 3 bases and J 5 bases, with 15 bases left between them. DNA of the CDR3: TGTGCCAGCAGTGACCGAGCCCGGGGGATAGATACGCAGTATTTT. This codes for CASSDRARGIDTQYF.

The chain links TRBV5-1 to TRBJ1-1; D is ambiguous. Between the trimmed V and J ends, which lost 4 bases and 1 base, there was a span of 5 bases. The germline CDR1 and CDR2 sequences are SGHRS and YFSETQ. The CDR3 consists of 12 residues. The CDR3 spells CASSQQNTEAFF. The CDR3, as DNA: TGCGCCAGCAGCCAACAGAACACTGAAGCTTTCTTT.

This clone was seen only a few times. The chain carries TRBV6-5 and TRBJ1-1, with TRBD1 as a possible D gene (6 bases). The CDR3 has 15 residues. The V and J ends lost 6 bases and 4 bases respectively, with 18 bases between them. Germline CDR1 MNHEY, CDR2 SVGAGI. CDR3 sequence (DNA): TGTGCCAGCAGCGTAGGCGGGTTCAGGGGCACTGAAGCTTTCTTT. Amino acid sequence: CASSVGGFRGTEAFF.

The chain couples TRBV4-2 to TRBJ2-4, with TRBD2 matching 8 bases. The ends lost 0 bases at V and 5 bases at J; junction bases unmatched: 6. Germline values: CDR1 LGHNA, CDR2 YNFKEQ. This CDR3 comprises 16 residues. The CDR3 loop reads CASSQEGTRSQNIQYF. The CDR3 nucleotides read TGTGCCAGCAGCCAAGAAGGGACTAGGTCACAAAACATTCAGTACTTC.

The chain carries TRBV5-1 and TRBJ2-3; TRBD2 is a possible D gene (5 bases). This CDR3 region has 15 residues. V lost 0 bases to trimming and J lost 3 bases, with 11 bases between them. Germline V gives CDR1 SGHRS, CDR2 YFSETQ. This CDR3 reads CASSLEQWRTDTQYF. The CDR3 bases are TGCGCCAGCAGCTTGGAACAATGGAGGACAGATACGCAGTATTTT.

The rearrangement uses TRBV29-1 and TRBJ1-2; TRBD1 agrees at 8 bases. Germline loops: CDR1 SQVTM, CDR2 ANQGSEA. Germline trimming cut 1 base from V and 4 bases from J; bases unmatched to any gene: 5. The CDR3 sequence is 14 residues long. The CDR3 region has the DNA TGCAGCGTTGAAGTGGACAGGGCCGGCTATGGCTACACCTTC. As protein: CSVEVDRAGYGYTF.

V is TRBV6-5 and J is TRBJ1-6, with 7 bases identical to TRBD1. This CDR3 has 14 amino acids. CDR1 and CDR2 (germline): MNHEY, SVGAGI. Trimming at V came to 7 bases and at J to 9 bases, leaving 9 bases not matched to a gene. The chain's CDR3 is CASTQQGKSSPLHF. The CDR3 DNA reads TGTGCCAGCACACAACAGGGGAAAAGTTCACCCCTCCACTTT.

The chain links TRBV24-1 to TRBJ1-2; 8 bases match TRBD1. The CDR3 has 17 amino acids. Germline V lookup: CDR1 KGHDR, CDR2 SFDVKD. Trimming cost V 1 base and J 4 bases; bases outside gene matches: 10. The CDR3 coding sequence is TGTGCCACCAGTGATTTTGGGAGCAGGGGGCCGTCCTATGGCTACACCTTC. Translating gives CATSDFGSRGPSYGYTF.

Details on this clone: Germline is not matched at one junction end, which may reflect a read error. This sequence joins TRBV7-7 and TRBJ2-2; tentatively, D is TRBD1 (7 bases). The CDR3 contains 16 residues. Germline V CDR1 and CDR2: SSHAT, FNYEAQ (reference sequence). The CDR3 DNA is TGTGCTAGCAGCTTAGGCGGGACAGCTTCCCCTGGGGAGCTGTTTTTT. Its translation: CASSLGGTASPGELFF.

This clone was recorded once. The chain joins TRBV19 to TRBJ2-6, with TRBD1 identical over 8 bases. The CDR3 runs 18 residues. Trimming removed 5 bases from V and 0 bases from J; junction bases left unmatched: 9. In germline, CDR1 is LNHDA, CDR2 SQIVND (reference sequence). CDR3 residues: CASSLPRTGRSGANVLTF. The CDR3 DNA reads TGTGCCAGTAGTTTACCCAGGACAGGGCGCTCTGGGGCCAACGTCCTGACTTTC.

V and J are TRBV30 and TRBJ1-1; TRBD1 matches 7 bases. With V trimmed by 4 bases and J by 8 bases, 13 bases remained unmatched. The CDR3 is 14 residues long. Germline V CDR1 and CDR2: GTSNPN, SVGIG (reference sequence). The CDR3 bases are TGTGCCTGGACATACGGGACAGCACCCTCGGAAGCTTTCTTT. Translated, it gives CAWTYGTAPSEAFF.

This rearrangement joins TRBV11-2 to TRBJ2-2, with D possibly TRBD2 on 6 matching bases. This CDR3 contains 12 residues. V lost 10 bases and J lost 7, with 13 bases in between. Germline values: CDR1 SGHAT, CDR2 FQNNGV. CDR3 nucleotides: TGTGCCACCAAAAGGGGAGGCGGGGAGCTGTTTTTT. The encoded protein is CATKRGGGELFF.